The 23 T cell receptor beta chains below come from one sample, sequenced in a study of T cell clonotyping in hematopoietic cell transplantation (dated by TCRdb to the early 2020s). Library preparation employed the immunoSEQ multiplex PCR assay. TCRdb provides this immuneACCESS table in a form limited to in-frame rearrangements. Some clones are lacking; in checked studies, under half of them reflect an unresolved V gene, and why the rest are absent is not known. Counted in this sample were around 6,000 clones; about nine tenths of them appeared once. The ten largest clones add up to about 41% of the sample. Read against the paper, the sample's time point label means: 100 days after allo-HCT. The source material was peripheral blood mononuclear cells, sampled 100 days after allogeneic stem cell transplant. The receptors come from a female patient aged 50-60 years who had an allogeneic stem cell transplant from a related donor, so the T cells may come from the graft donor. Some clones in this sample may be carry-over from other donors' samples.

This clone was recorded a few times. The chain recombines TRBV2 with TRBJ2-7, with D unresolved. Trimming cost V 7 bases and J 7 bases, with 23 bases left between them. The CDR3 runs to 15 residues. The germline gives CDR1 SNHLY, CDR2 FYNNEI. Here the CDR3 DNA reads TGTGCCAGCAACCGAGGTGACATATCGCCGGGTGAGCAGTACTTC. This gives the protein CASNRGDISPGEQYF.

This chain links TRBV7-2 with TRBJ2-3; D gene unclear. Germline values: CDR1 SGHTA, CDR2 FQGNSA. V dropped 6 bases and J dropped 0 bases, with 19 bases sitting between them. The CDR3 runs 17 residues. CDR3 coding DNA: TGTGCCAGCAGTCGGTCCGGCAGGCTATATAGCACAGATACGCAGTATTTT. It codes for CASSRSGRLYSTDTQYF. Filled out from reference TRBV7-2 and TRBJ2-3, the complete variable domain reads GAGVSQSPSNKVTEKGKDVELRCDPISGHTALYWYRQSLGQGLEFLIYFQGNSAPDKSGLPSDRFSAERTGGSVSTLTIQRTQQEDSAVYLCASSRSGRLYSTDTQYFGPGTRLTVL.

This clone appeared a single time. V is TRBV20-1 and J is TRBJ1-5, with D unresolved. This CDR3 has 11 amino acids. CDR1 and CDR2 (germline): DFQATT, SNEGSKA (reference sequence). V lost 1 base and J lost 7, with 5 bases in between. The CDR3 DNA reads TGCAGTGCTAGAGTAGGCCAGCCCCAGCATTTT. Its protein product is CSARVGQPQHF.

The chain employs TRBV28 and TRBJ1-4; 11 nucleotides line up with TRBD1. With V trimmed by 5 bases and J by 3 bases, 5 bases remained unmatched. Germline V gene data show CDR1 as MDHEN and CDR2 as SYDVKM. The CDR3 contains 16 residues. The CDR3 spells CASSPGQGAPNEKLFF. The CDR3 DNA reads TGTGCCAGCAGTCCCGGACAGGGGGCCCCTAATGAAAAACTGTTTTTT.

The chain has TRBV4-1 and TRBJ2-7; TRBD1 might be the D (5 bases). The CDR3 has 16 amino acids. V shed 0 bases and J shed 0 bases, with 12 bases lying between them. Per the germline V gene, CDR1 is MGHRA and CDR2 is YSYEKL. The CDR3 loop reads CASSQETQVPSYEQYF. In DNA form, the CDR3 reads TGCGCCAGCAGCCAAGAAACACAGGTGCCCTCCTACGAGCAGTACTTC.

The chain recombines TRBV5-1 with TRBJ1-3; D is ambiguous. The CDR3 loop spans 14 amino acids. Trimming stripped 3 bases from V and 9 bases from J, with 16 bases between. CDR1 SGHRS and CDR2 YFSETQ come from the germline V gene. In DNA, the CDR3 is TGCGCCAGCAGCTCCGGCCCCCCGGGAGGCACCATATATTTT. Protein product: CASSSGPPGGTIYF.

This chain uses TRBV5-8 with TRBJ2-7, with D perhaps TRBD2 (7 bases). Deletions cut 2 bases from V and 7 bases from J, with 16 bases between. Looked up from germline, CDR1 is SGHTS and CDR2 is YDEGEE. The CDR3 spans 14 residues. The CDR3 nucleotides read TGTGCCAGCAGCTTACAGGGAGGGTGGCGTGAGCAGTACTTC. This codes for CASSLQGGWREQYF.

The CDR3 bases are TGTGCCAGTAGTATTTCTTGGGCAGGGGTCACTGAAGCTTTCTTT. Translating it yields CASSISWAGVTEAFF. The chain carries TRBV19 and TRBJ1-1, with D maybe TRBD1 (6 bases). The V end lost 3 bases, the J end lost 4 bases, and 15 bases lay between the germline ends. Germline assignment: CDR1 LNHDA and CDR2 SQIVND (reference sequence). The CDR3 has 15 amino acids. The whole variable domain, remainder taken from reference TRBV19 and TRBJ1-1, is DGGITQSPKYLFRKEGQNVTLSCEQNLNHDAMYWYRQDPGQGLRLIYYSQIVNDFQKGDIAEGYSVSREKKESFPLTVTSAQKNPTAFYLCASSISWAGVTEAFFGQGTRLTVV.

The count of this clone is one. This sequence joins TRBV2 and TRBJ2-7; 7 nucleotides match TRBD1. The CDR3 extends over 14 amino acids. CDR1 and CDR2 from the germline V gene are SNHLY and FYNNEI. V lost 6 bases to trimming and J lost 2 bases; unmatched junction nucleotides: 7. CDR3 DNA: TGTGCCAGCAGAGCCGGGACAGAAACCTACGAGCAGTACTTC. Amino acids: CASRAGTETYEQYF.

This chain connects TRBV11-2 to TRBJ1-1, with 9 bases matching TRBD1. J gave up 4 bases and V 4 bases, and 4 bases lay outside the gene matches. The CDR3 has 14 residues. From germline, CDR1 is SGHAT and CDR2 FQNNGV. The CDR3 nucleotides are TGTGCCAGCAGCTCCGTGACAGGGGGCACTGAAGCTTTCTTT. This translates into CASSSVTGGTEAFF.

The rearrangement uses TRBV30 and TRBJ1-2; no clear D gene. The germline V and J ends were trimmed by 0 bases and 3 bases, with 14 bases remaining between them. From germline, CDR1 is GTSNPN and CDR2 SVGIG (reference sequence). The CDR3 is 15 residues long. CDR3 region: CAWSVNRERDYGYTF. CDR3 DNA sequence: TGTGCCTGGAGTGTAAACCGGGAAAGGGACTATGGCTACACCTTC.

The chain carries TRBV19 and TRBJ2-7; D is possibly TRBD1 (5 bases). Germline lookup yields CDR1 LNHDA and CDR2 SQIVND (reference sequence). Trimming stripped 3 bases from V and 2 bases from J, with 14 bases between. The CDR3 totals 15 residues. CDR3 sequence reads: CASSIDLGRAYEQYF. The CDR3 DNA reads TGTGCCAGTAGTATTGACCTGGGGCGAGCCTACGAGCAGTACTTC.

The rearrangement uses TRBV5-1 and TRBJ1-1, with D possibly being TRBD1 (5 bases). The CDR3 is 15 residues long. From germline, CDR1 is SGHRS and CDR2 YFSETQ. Trimming took 2 bases from V and 6 from J, leaving 17 bases between them. The DNA of the CDR3 is TGCGCCAGCAGCTTCCTAACAGGAGGAGTATCTGAAGCTTTCTTT. Its protein is CASSFLTGGVSEAFF.

The CDR3 loop is CASSESGTLGRFYF. In nucleotides, the CDR3 is TGCGCCAGCAGTGAGTCAGGGACACTCGGGCGCTTTTACTTC. The V gene is TRBV10-1, the J gene TRBJ2-5; maybe TRBD1 (6 bases). V dropped 0 bases and J dropped 14 bases, with 19 bases sitting between them. The length of the CDR3 is 14 residues. The V gene's germline CDR1 is WNHNN and CDR2 SYGVQD (reference sequence).

The J gene is TRBJ1-2, the V gene TRBV4-1; D ambiguous. Germline assignment: CDR1 MGHRA and CDR2 YSYEKL. V lost 3 bases and J 5 bases, leaving 13 bases between the germline ends. This CDR3 has 14 residues. CDR3 nucleotides: TGCGCCAGCAGCCAGGGCCCCGACGGATATGGCTACACCTTC. This translates into CASSQGPDGYGYTF.

This chain uses TRBV21-1 with TRBJ1-5. TRBV21-1 is assigned pseudogene status. The CDR3 has 15 amino acids. The DNA for the CDR3 is TGTGCCAGCAGCAAAGACGGACCCAGCAATCAGCCCCAGCATTTT. Its translation is CASSKDGPSNQPQHF.

This clone was counted only a few times. V is TRBV2 and J is TRBJ1-5; a possible D gene is TRBD1 (6 bases). The V gene lost 6 bases and the J gene lost 3 bases, with 15 bases spanning the gap. CDR1 SNHLY and CDR2 FYNNEI come from the germline V gene. The length of the CDR3 is 15 residues. CDR3 sequence (DNA): TGTGCCAGCAGACCTCCGGGACATAACAATCAGCCCCAGCATTTT. This encodes CASRPPGHNNQPQHF.

Only a few counts were recorded for this clone. This sequence joins TRBV5-4 and TRBJ1-2, with 9 bases aligning to TRBD1. The germline V gene has CDR1 SGHNT and CDR2 YYREEE (reference sequence). J gave up 3 bases and V 5 bases, and 5 bases lay outside the gene matches. The CDR3 sequence is 14 residues long. The CDR3 loop is CASRGRTGDYGYTF. The CDR3 DNA reads as TGTGCCAGCAGAGGCCGGACAGGGGACTATGGCTACACCTTC. Combining the CDR3 with reference TRBV5-4 and TRBJ1-2 gives the whole variable domain ETGVTQSPTHLIKTRGQQVTLRCSSQSGHNTVSWYQQALGQGPQFIFQYYREEENGRGNFPPRFSGLQFPNYSSELNVNALELDDSALYLCASRGRTGDYGYTFGSGTRLTVV.

V is TRBV27 and J is TRBJ1-1, with 7 bases identical to TRBD1. The CDR3 is 15 residues long. Germline V gene lookup returns CDR1 MNHEY and CDR2 SMNVEV (reference sequence). V shed 7 bases and J 0 bases; nucleotides not matched to a gene: 8. The CDR3 DNA reads TGTGCCAGCACCCCCCGGACAGGTCTGAACACTGAAGCTTTCTTT. It codes for CASTPRTGLNTEAFF.

This clone was seen more than once but under ten times. J is TRBJ1-1 and V is TRBV2, with 7 bases identical to TRBD1. V lost 2 bases and J lost 2; bases outside the gene matches: 14. Germline CDR1 and CDR2: SNHLY and FYNNEI. The CDR3 has 18 amino acids. In DNA form, the CDR3 reads TGTGCCAGCAGTGAAAGGGCGACAGGGTGGGAGTTTAACACTGAAGCTTTCTTT. This translates into CASSERATGWEFNTEAFF.

Only a few counts were recorded for this clone. J is TRBJ1-2 and V is TRBV5-4; 8 bases map to TRBD1. V shed 3 bases and J 3 bases; nucleotides not matched to a gene: 7. The germline gives CDR1 SGHNT, CDR2 YYREEE (reference sequence). The CDR3 is made up of 15 amino acids. In DNA, the CDR3 is TGTGCCAGCAGCTCCCAAGACAGGGGATACTATGGCTACACCTTC. As protein: CASSSQDRGYYGYTF.

The CDR3 is CASTLDRGQWNTGELFF. CDR3 coding DNA: TGTGCCAGTACTTTGGACAGAGGACAATGGAACACCGGGGAGCTGTTTTTT. This chain links TRBV19 with TRBJ2-2; TRBD1 is a possible D gene (6 bases). Germline loops: CDR1 LNHDA, CDR2 SQIVND (reference sequence). The CDR3 is 17 amino acids. V lost 7 bases and J lost 1, with 19 bases in between. Variable domain in full (rest from reference TRBV19 and TRBJ2-2): DGGITQSPKYLFRKEGQNVTLSCEQNLNHDAMYWYRQDPGQGLRLIYYSQIVNDFQKGDIAEGYSVSREKKESFPLTVTSAQKNPTAFYLCASTLDRGQWNTGELFFGEGSRLTVL.

The chain carries TRBV9 and TRBJ2-1; 9 nucleotides match TRBD1. J was trimmed by 7 bases and V by 1 base; bases with no gene match: 3. CDR1 SGDLS and CDR2 YYNGEE come from the germline V gene. The CDR3 totals 14 residues. The CDR3, as DNA: TGTGCCAGCAGCGTACTGGGGACAGGGAATGAGCAGTTCTTC. This translates into CASSVLGTGNEQFF.